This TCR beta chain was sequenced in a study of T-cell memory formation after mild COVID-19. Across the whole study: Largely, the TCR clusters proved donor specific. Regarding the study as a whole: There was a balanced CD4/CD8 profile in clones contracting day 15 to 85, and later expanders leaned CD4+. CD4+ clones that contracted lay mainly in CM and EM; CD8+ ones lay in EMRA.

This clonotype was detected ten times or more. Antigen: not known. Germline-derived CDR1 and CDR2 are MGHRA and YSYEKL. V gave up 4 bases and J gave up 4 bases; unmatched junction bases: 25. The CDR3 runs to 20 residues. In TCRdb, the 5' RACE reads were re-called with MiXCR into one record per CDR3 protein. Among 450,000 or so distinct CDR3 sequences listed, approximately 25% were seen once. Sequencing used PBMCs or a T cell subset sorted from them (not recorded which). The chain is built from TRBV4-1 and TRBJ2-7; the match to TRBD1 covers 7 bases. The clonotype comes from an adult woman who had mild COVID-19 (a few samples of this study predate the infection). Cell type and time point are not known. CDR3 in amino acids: CASSLRRGRQGSSSEYEQYF. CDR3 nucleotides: TGCGCCAGCAGCCTAAGAAGGGGAAGACAGGGATCCTCCTCAGAATACGAGCAGTACTTC.